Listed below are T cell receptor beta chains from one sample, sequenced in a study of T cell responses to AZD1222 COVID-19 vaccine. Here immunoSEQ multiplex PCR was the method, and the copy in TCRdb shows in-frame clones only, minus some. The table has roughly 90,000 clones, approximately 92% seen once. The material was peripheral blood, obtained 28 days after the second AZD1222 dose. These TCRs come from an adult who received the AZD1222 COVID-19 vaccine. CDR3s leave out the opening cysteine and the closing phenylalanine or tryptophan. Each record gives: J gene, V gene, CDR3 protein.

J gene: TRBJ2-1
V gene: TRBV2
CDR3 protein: ASSVANEQF

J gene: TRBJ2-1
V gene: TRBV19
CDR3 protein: ASSIGGTSGGTYNEQF

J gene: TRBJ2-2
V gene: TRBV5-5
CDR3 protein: ASSSHTGELF

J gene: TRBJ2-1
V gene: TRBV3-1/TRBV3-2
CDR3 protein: ASSQLATYYNEQF

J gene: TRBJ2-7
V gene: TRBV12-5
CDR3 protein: ASGLVLSRTGGGSAYEQY

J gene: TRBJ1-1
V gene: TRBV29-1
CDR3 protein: SVEVLGGDTEAF

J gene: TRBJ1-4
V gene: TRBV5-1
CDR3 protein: ASSPVVMAGHPEKLF

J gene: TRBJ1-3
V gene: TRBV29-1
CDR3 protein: SAYFWSGNTIY

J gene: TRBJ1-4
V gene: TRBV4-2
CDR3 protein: ASSLRDRTNEKLF

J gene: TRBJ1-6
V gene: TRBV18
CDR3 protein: ASSRINSPLH

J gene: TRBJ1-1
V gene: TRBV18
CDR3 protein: ASSPGRGTEAF

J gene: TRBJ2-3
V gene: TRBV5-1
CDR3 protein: ASSSTSGRAHSTDTQY

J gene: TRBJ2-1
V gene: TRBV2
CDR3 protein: ASSGGPLEYNEQF

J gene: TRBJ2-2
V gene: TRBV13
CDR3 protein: ASSSPTGAGELF

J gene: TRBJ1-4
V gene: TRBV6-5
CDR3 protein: ASSSKTGDVEKLF

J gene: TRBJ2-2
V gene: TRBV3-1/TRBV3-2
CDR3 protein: ASKQRVAGELF

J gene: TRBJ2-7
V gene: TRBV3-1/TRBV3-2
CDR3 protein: ASSQTGTGFSEQY

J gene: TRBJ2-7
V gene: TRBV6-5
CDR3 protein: ASSPDGGLAYEQY

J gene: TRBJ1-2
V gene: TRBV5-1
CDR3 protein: ASSPGDRAPSYGYT

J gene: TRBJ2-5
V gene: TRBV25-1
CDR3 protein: ASSEGTSGRFETQY

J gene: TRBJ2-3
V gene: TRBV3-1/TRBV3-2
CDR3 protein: ASSRSYGTDTQY

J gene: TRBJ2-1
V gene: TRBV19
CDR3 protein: ASTPMVAGSNEQF

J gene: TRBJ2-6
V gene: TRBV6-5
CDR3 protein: ASSYSPGSGANVLT

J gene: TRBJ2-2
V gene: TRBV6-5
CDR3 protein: ASSYSYTGELF

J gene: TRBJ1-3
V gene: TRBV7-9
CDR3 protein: ASSLQGFSGNTIY

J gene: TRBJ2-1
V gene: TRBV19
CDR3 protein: ASSMTGDGDEQF

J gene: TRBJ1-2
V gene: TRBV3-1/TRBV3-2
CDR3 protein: ASSQPGQIYGYT

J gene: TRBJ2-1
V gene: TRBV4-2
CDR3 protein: ASSQRLQVGDNEQF

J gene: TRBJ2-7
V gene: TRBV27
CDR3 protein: ASSLSAGADYEQY

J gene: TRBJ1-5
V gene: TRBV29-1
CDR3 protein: SVEGNYSNQPQH

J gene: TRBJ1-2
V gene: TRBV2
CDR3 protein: ASSEATGNYGYT

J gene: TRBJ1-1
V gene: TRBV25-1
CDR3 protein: ASSDRRRGGMMNTEAF

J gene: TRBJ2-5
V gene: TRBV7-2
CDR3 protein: ASSLVEGETQY

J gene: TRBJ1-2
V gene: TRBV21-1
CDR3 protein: ASSKLAGVEYGYT

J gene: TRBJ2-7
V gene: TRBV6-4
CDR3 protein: ASSDSGTSYEQY

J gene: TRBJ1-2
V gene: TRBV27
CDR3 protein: ASSFTGGSGFGGYT

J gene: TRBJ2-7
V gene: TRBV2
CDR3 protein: ASSDPRASGKSYEQY

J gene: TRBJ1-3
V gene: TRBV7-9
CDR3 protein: ASSLTRDSGSGNTIY

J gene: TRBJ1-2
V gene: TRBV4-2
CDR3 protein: ASSQDKYGYT

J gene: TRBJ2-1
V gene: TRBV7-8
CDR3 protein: ASSLRLGYNEQF

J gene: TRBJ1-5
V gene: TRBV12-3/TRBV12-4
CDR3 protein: ASSITNQPQH

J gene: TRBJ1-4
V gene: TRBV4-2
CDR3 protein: ASSQETGPWDEKLF

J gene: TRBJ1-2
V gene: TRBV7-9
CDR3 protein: ASSLDWGITSPYGYT

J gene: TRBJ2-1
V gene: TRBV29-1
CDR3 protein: SVERPADYNEQF

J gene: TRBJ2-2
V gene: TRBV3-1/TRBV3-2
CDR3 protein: ASSHGRISPTGELF

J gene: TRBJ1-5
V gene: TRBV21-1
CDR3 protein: ASEGQGAQPQH

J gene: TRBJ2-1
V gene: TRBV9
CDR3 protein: ASSGGLAPDEQF

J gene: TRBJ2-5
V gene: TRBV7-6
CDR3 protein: ASSRTSGGQETQY

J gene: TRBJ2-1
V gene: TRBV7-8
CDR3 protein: ASSPGLGDEQF

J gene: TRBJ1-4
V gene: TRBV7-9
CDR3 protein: ASSLALNPAGEKLF

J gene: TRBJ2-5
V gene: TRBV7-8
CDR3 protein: ASSLGYRETQY

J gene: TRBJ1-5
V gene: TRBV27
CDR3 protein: ASRGTGTNQPQH

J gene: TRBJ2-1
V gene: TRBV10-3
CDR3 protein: ATEDYELQF

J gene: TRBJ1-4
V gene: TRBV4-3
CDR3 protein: ASSQEGTGQDEKLF

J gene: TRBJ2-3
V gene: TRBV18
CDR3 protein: ASSPSGKGTDTQY

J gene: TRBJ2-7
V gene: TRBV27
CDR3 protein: ASSPQGITYEQY